The text below deals with one T cell receptor (beta chain). The antigen remains unidentified. This entry is derived from a study of cytomegalovirus exposure and HLA in healthy donors. General study points: It was in a later analysis that TCR association rates were seen to vary by HLA locus, highest for DRB1 and lowest for HLA-C. The listing of roughly 160 TCR beta chains classed them as cytomegalovirus-associated.

Germline lookup yields CDR1 SGHTA and CDR2 FQGNSA. This CDR3 is 14 amino acids long. The V gene lost 0 bases and the J gene lost 4 bases, with 9 bases spanning the gap. Researchers ran the PCR with 60 Vbeta and 13 Jbeta primers. Authors' data handling: The authors later counted 70 million to 85 million unique TCR beta chains, approximately 12 million of them shared. Profiling relied on immunoSEQ multiplex PCR, and the TCRdb table lists in-frame clones only, not all of them. V and J calls plus clone size are reproduced from that table; the DNA served to infer D and trimming. The sample includes about 90,000 clones, about 80% of them seen just once. Sampled while nominally healthy, donors likely had unrecorded immune exposures.

Specimen: PBMCs. The chain carries TRBV7-2 and TRBJ1-2, with D unclear. The clonotype originates from a man between 25 and 39 years old in good health and CMV-seronegative. The CDR3: CASSLAGEGYGYTF. The CDR3 coding sequence is TGTGCCAGCAGCTTAGCGGGCGAGGGCTATGGCTACACCTTC.